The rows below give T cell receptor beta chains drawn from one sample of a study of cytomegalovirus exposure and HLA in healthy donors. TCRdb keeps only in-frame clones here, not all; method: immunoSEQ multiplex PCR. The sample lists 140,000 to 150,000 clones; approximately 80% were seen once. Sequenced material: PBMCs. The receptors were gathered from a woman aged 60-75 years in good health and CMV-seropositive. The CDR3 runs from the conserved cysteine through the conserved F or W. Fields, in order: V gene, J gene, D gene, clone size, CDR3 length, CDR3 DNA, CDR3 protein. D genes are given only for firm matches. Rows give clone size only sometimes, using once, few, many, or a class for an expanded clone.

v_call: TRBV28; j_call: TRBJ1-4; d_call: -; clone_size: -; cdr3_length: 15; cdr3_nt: TGTGCCAGCAGTACCTACAGGGAAGAAAGGGAAAAACTGTTTTTT; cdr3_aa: CASSTYREEREKLFF
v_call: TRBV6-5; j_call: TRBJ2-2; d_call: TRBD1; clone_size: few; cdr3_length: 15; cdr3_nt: TGTGCCAGCCGACAGGGGGCAATGAACACCGGGGAGCTGTTTTTT; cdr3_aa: CASRQGAMNTGELFF
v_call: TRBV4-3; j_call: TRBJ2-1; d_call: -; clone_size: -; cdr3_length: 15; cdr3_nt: TGCGCCAGCAGCCAATATAGCAGCTCCTACAATGAGCAGTTCTTC; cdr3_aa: CASSQYSSSYNEQFF
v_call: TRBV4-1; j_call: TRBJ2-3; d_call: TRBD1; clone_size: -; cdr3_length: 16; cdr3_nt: TGCGCCAGCAGCCAAGTTGGGACAGGTGGCACAGATACGCAGTATTTT; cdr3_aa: CASSQVGTGGTDTQYF
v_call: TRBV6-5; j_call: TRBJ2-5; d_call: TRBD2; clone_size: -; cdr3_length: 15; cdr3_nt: TGTGCCAGCAGCCGCGGGACTAGCGTCGGAGAGACCCAGTACTTC; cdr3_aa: CASSRGTSVGETQYF
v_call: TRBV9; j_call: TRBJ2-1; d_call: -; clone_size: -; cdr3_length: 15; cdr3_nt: TGTGCCAGCAGACAATTGGTAGGGGGCGGGATTGAGCAGTTCTTC; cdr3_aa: CASRQLVGGGIEQFF
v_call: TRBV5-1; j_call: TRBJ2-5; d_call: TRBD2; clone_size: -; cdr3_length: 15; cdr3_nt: TGCGCCAGCAGCGGGACCGGGCTAGCGGAGGGCGCCCAGTACTTC; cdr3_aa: CASSGTGLAEGAQYF
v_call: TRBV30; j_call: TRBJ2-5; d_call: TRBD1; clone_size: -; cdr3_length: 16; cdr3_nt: TGTGCCTGGAGTCCACCGAGGACAGGGTGGATGGAGACCCAGTACTTC; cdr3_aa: CAWSPPRTGWMETQYF
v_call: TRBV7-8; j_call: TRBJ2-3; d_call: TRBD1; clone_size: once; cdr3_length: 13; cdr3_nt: TGTGCCAGTAGCAGGGGGCGCCCAGATACGCAGTATTTT; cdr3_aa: CASSRGRPDTQYF
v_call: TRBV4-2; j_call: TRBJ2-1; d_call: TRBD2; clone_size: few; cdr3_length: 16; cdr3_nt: TGTGCCAGCAGCCAAGACGTAGCGGGAGGCCATAATGAGCAGTTCTTC; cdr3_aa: CASSQDVAGGHNEQFF
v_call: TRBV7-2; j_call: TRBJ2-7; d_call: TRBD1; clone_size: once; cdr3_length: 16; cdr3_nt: TGTGCCAGCAGCTTAGCGGTTGGGACAGGGGCCTACGAGCAGTACTTC; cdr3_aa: CASSLAVGTGAYEQYF
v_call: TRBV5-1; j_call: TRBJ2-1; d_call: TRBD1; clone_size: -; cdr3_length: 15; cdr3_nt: TGCGCCAGCAGCTTGGAAGGACAGGGGGCTCGAGAGCAGTTCTTC; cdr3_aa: CASSLEGQGAREQFF
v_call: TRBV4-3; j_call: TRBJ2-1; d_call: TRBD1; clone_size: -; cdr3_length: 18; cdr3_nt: TGCGCCAGCAGCCAAGACAGTCCGGGACAGGGACCCTCCAATGAGCAGTTCTTC; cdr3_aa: CASSQDSPGQGPSNEQFF
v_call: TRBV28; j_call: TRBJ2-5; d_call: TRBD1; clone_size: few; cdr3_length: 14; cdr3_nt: TGTGCCAGCGGAAGACAGGGAAACCAAGAGACCCAGTACTTC; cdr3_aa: CASGRQGNQETQYF